A selection of T cell receptor beta chains follows, all from one sample in a study of a mutant IDH1 vaccine in newly diagnosed glioma. Profiling relied on immunoSEQ multiplex PCR, and the TCRdb table lists in-frame clones only, not all of them. The sample contains 75,000 to 100,000 clones, about four fifths of which appear only once. The sequenced sample was PBMCs, obtained from a glioma patient treated with radiotherapy, temozolomide or both. Receptors originate from a man in his forties with glioma. Some clones in this sample may be carry-over from other donors' samples. CDR3s include the opening cysteine and the closing phenylalanine or tryptophan. A D gene is named only where the DNA matches it firmly. Some rows mark clone size as missing; the rest say once, few, many or name a class of expanded clone.

TGTGCCAGTACCCCGCGGACCCATGGGAATCAGCCCCAGCATTTT | CASTPRTHGNQPQHF | TRBJ1-5 | . | . | TRBV19
TGTGCCAGCAGCTTCCAGGAGAACACTGAAGCTTTCTTT | CASSFQENTEAFF | TRBJ1-1 | once | . | TRBV7-9
TGTGCCAGCAGCCGACAGACTAGCGGGGGAGGAGATACGCAGTATTTT | CASSRQTSGGGDTQYF | TRBJ2-3 | . | TRBD2 | TRBV5-4
TGCAGCGTGGATACAGGGGATAATTCACCCCTCCACTTT | CSVDTGDNSPLHF | TRBJ1-6 | . | TRBD1 | TRBV29-1
TGCAGCGCCTACCTCTCCAGGGGAGGTGAAAAACTGTTTTTT | CSAYLSRGGEKLFF | TRBJ1-4 | . | . | TRBV29-1
TGTGCCAGCAGCTCACGACGGAGCACCGGGGAGCTGTTTTTT | CASSSRRSTGELFF | TRBJ2-2 | . | . | TRBV7-9
TGTGCCAGCAGGGCCCAGGGGGGGTCGGGGATGAGGGCTTTCTTT | CASRAQGGSGMRAFF | TRBJ1-1 | . | TRBD1 | TRBV2
TGTGCCAGCAGTGAAGGAGCGGGTACGCAGTATTTT | CASSEGAGTQYF | TRBJ2-3 | . | . | TRBV2
TGTGCCATCAGTCCGGGGGCCTACGAGCAGTACTTC | CAISPGAYEQYF | TRBJ2-7 | . | . | TRBV10-3
TGTGCCAGTAGTATAGAGGCGGGGGTTAGCACCGGGGAGCTGTTTTTT | CASSIEAGVSTGELFF | TRBJ2-2 | few | TRBD2 | TRBV19
TGTGCCAGCAGCTTAGAGGAGGGACCGTATAGCAATCAGCCCCAGCATTTT | CASSLEEGPYSNQPQHF | TRBJ1-5 | . | . | TRBV7-9
TGCGCCAGCAGCTTCTCGGTCGGGGGAGGGGATAATGAAAAACTGTTTTTT | CASSFSVGGGDNEKLFF | TRBJ1-4 | . | . | TRBV5-1
TGTGCCAGCAGTTACCAAGTTGCAACTAATGAAAAACTGTTTTTT | CASSYQVATNEKLFF | TRBJ1-4 | . | . | TRBV6-5
TGTGCCAGCGGGTTGAGGAAAGGTGGCAATCAGCCCCAGCATTTT | CASGLRKGGNQPQHF | TRBJ1-5 | . | . | TRBV6-6
TGTGCCAGCAGCTTGGGCGGGAGGAGCACTGAAGCTTTCTTT | CASSLGGRSTEAFF | TRBJ1-1 | . | . | TRBV5-6
TGTGCCAGTAGTATCCTGGACGGACCTTATGGCTACACCTTC | CASSILDGPYGYTF | TRBJ1-2 | . | . | TRBV19
TGCGCCAGCAGCTTACAGGGGGGTTCCGGGGAGCTGTTTTTT | CASSLQGGSGELFF | TRBJ2-2 | . | TRBD1 | TRBV5-1
TGTGCCAGTAGTTACAGGGGAAAACAGCCCCAGCATTTT | CASSYRGKQPQHF | TRBJ1-5 | few | TRBD1 | TRBV19
TGTGCCAGCAGAACCTTAAGGACAGGGGGGAAGACTGAAGCTTTCTTT | CASRTLRTGGKTEAFF | TRBJ1-1 | . | TRBD1 | TRBV6-4
TGTGCCAGCAGGTACTCAGGCGGGGATTCACCCCTCCACTTT | CASRYSGGDSPLHF | TRBJ1-6 | . | . | TRBV27
TGTGCCAGCAGTGCCTACCTAAATGAAAAACTGTTTTTT | CASSAYLNEKLFF | TRBJ1-4 | . | . | TRBV25-1
TGTGCCAGTAGTAAGTGGACAGCGAACACCGGGGAGCTGTTTTTT | CASSKWTANTGELFF | TRBJ2-2 | . | . | TRBV19
TGTGCCAGCCTCGCGGGGGGGGAGGACACTGAAGCTTTCTTT | CASLAGGEDTEAFF | TRBJ1-1 | . | . | TRBV13
TGCGCCAGCAGCTTGCTTCGCGGGACAGCATCCAACGAGCAGTACTTC | CASSLLRGTASNEQYF | TRBJ2-7 | . | . | TRBV5-1
TGTGCCAGCAGTTACGGGGGTACTGAAGCTTTCTTT | CASSYGGTEAFF | TRBJ1-1 | once | . | TRBV6-5
TGTGCCTGGAGCCCCGGGGGGGCCTCAGATACGCAGTATTTT | CAWSPGGASDTQYF | TRBJ2-3 | . | TRBD2 | TRBV30
TGTGCCAGCACCGTGGGGCAAGAGACCCAGTACTTC | CASTVGQETQYF | TRBJ2-5 | . | . | TRBV2
TGTGCCAGCTTCGAGGACGGGAACTATGGCTACACCTTC | CASFEDGNYGYTF | TRBJ1-2 | . | . | TRBV6-1
TGTGCCAGCAGCCTGACAGGGGTTAACTATGGCTACACCTTC | CASSLTGVNYGYTF | TRBJ1-2 | . | TRBD1 | TRBV5-6
TGCGCCAGCAGTCACCCCGATTTGGGGGGGGGCCACACCGGGGAGCTGTTTTTT | CASSHPDLGGGHTGELFF | TRBJ2-2 | . | . | TRBV23-1
TGTGCCAGCAGTTACGAGACTAGCGGGGGGAGGGAGACCCAGTACTTC | CASSYETSGGRETQYF | TRBJ2-5 | . | TRBD2 | TRBV6-6
TGTGCCAGCAGCCACGGGACAGGGATTGGCTACACCTTC | CASSHGTGIGYTF | TRBJ1-2 | few | TRBD1 | TRBV7-8
TGTGCCAGCAGCTTAGTGGAATCGAGGAATTCACCCCTCCACTTT | CASSLVESRNSPLHF | TRBJ1-6 | . | . | TRBV7-9
TGTGCCTGGACCCGCCCCGGACGGGAGAATCAGCCCCAGCATTTT | CAWTRPGRENQPQHF | TRBJ1-5 | . | . | TRBV30
TGTGCCAGCTCACCCCAAGTGAGGGGGCTGGCAGATACGCAGTATTTT | CASSPQVRGLADTQYF | TRBJ2-3 | . | TRBD1 | TRBV18
TGTGCCAGCAGTTACAGAGGGGTTGGAGCTAACTATGGCTACACCTTC | CASSYRGVGANYGYTF | TRBJ1-2 | . | . | TRBV6-5
TGTGCCAGCAGCCTACAGGGAGCTTCGGCCAACGTCCTGACTTTC | CASSLQGASANVLTF | TRBJ2-6 | few | . | TRBV7-9
TGTGCCAGCTCCCGTACAGAGAGCTCCTACGAGCAGTACTTC | CASSRTESSYEQYF | TRBJ2-7 | . | . | TRBV18
TGTGCCAGCAGCCCGGCAGGGGCGAACTACGAGCAGTACTTC | CASSPAGANYEQYF | TRBJ2-7 | . | . | TRBV6-5
TGCGCCAGCACCAAGGCGTATACTAACTATGGCTACACCTTC | CASTKAYTNYGYTF | TRBJ1-2 | . | . | TRBV4-1
TGTGCCAGCAGCACCTCGTTCGGGGGGGGCACCGGGGAGCTGTTTTTT | CASSTSFGGGTGELFF | TRBJ2-2 | . | TRBD2 | TRBV25-1
TGTGCCAGCAGTTACGGGATGAGTGGTGAAAAACTGTTTTTT | CASSYGMSGEKLFF | TRBJ1-4 | . | . | TRBV6-5
TGTGCCAGCAGTAAAGGGGGAGGGACTGAAGCTTTCTTT | CASSKGGGTEAFF | TRBJ1-1 | . | . | TRBV6-5
TGCGCCAGCAGCGCGAACCAGGGGGGCGGCTACGAGCAGTACTTC | CASSANQGGGYEQYF | TRBJ2-7 | . | . | TRBV5-1
TGTGCCAGCAGCCTCGAAGGATACAGGGTTCAGTACTTC | CASSLEGYRVQYF | TRBJ2-4 | . | . | TRBV7-9
TGTGCCAGCAGCTTGCAGGCCTTCATGAACACTGAAGCTTTCTTT | CASSLQAFMNTEAFF | TRBJ1-1 | . | . | TRBV5-5
TGTGCCAGCAGCTTAGTCGGTGGTAATTCACCCCTCCACTTT | CASSLVGGNSPLHF | TRBJ1-6 | . | . | TRBV7-2
TGTGCCAGCAGTTACCGGGCCCTCGCCTACGAGCAGTACTTC | CASSYRALAYEQYF | TRBJ2-7 | . | . | TRBV6-5
TGTGCCTGGAGTGTACGGGTCAGGGTCGGCTCACCCCTCCACTTT | CAWSVRVRVGSPLHF | TRBJ1-6 | . | . | TRBV30
TGCGCCAGCACACCAGGGAGCTCCTATAATTCACCCCTCCACTTT | CASTPGSSYNSPLHF | TRBJ1-6 | . | . | TRBV4-1
TGTGCCAGCAGTTACTCCGGATCCTCTCAGCCCCAGCATTTT | CASSYSGSSQPQHF | TRBJ1-5 | . | . | TRBV6-5
TGTGCCAGCTCACCCCTGTTGCGGGGGGCTAGCACAGATACGCAGTATTTT | CASSPLLRGASTDTQYF | TRBJ2-3 | . | TRBD2 | TRBV18
TGTGCCAGCTCAGCAGACAGGGGCACTGAAGCTTTCTTT | CASSADRGTEAFF | TRBJ1-1 | . | TRBD1 | TRBV18